This entry lists 20 T cell receptor beta chains sequenced from one sample in a study of T cells in Graves' hyperthyroidism and ophthalmopathy. TCR beta CDR3 regions were amplified from RNA. First-round RT-PCR targeting the TCR CDR3 was performed with the HTBI primer set. TCRdb re-analysed the multiplex PCR reads in MiXCR, keeping a single row per CDR3 protein. The sample has approximately 400,000 distinct CDR3 sequences; 15% are singletons. The sequenced sample consisted of blood. These receptors were collected from a woman aged 30 to 39 with Graves' hyperthyroidism.

A few counts support this clonotype. This chain joins TRBV20-1 and TRBJ1-5; tentatively, D is TRBD1 (5 bases). CDR1 is DFQATT and CDR2 is SNEGSKA in the germline V gene (reference sequence). V was clipped by 3 bases and J by 3 bases, with 15 bases between them. The CDR3 is made up of 15 amino acids. The CDR3 reads CSASSTGGSNQPQHF. CDR3 in DNA: TGCAGTGCTAGTTCTACAGGTGGTTCCAATCAGCCCCAGCATTTT.

V usage is TRBV20-1 and J usage is TRBJ1-1, with D possibly TRBD1 on 5 matching bases. CDR3 length: 15 amino acids. Trimming left V 4 bases short and J 11 bases short, with 26 bases between. Germline V gene sequence: CDR1 DFQATT, CDR2 SNEGSKA (reference sequence). The CDR3 nucleotides are TGCAGTGCTACCAAACCCCCGGGACGCGTTTTACCGGCTTTCTTT. Its protein product is CSATKPPGRVLPAFF.

This clonotype was seen more than once but under ten times. The gene calls are TRBV20-1 and TRBJ1-6; no firm D call. From germline, CDR1 is DFQATT and CDR2 SNEGSKA (reference sequence). The length of the CDR3 is 15 residues. The germline V and J ends were trimmed by 5 bases and 4 bases, with 15 bases remaining between them. This chain's CDR3 is CSASPRGVYNSPLHF. CDR3 sequence (DNA): TGCAGTGCTTCCCCCCGTGGGGTTTATAATTCACCCCTCCACTTT.

In this sample, this clonotype turned up many times. V is TRBV6-1 and J is TRBJ2-4; D assignment may be TRBD1 or TRBD2 (5 bases each). Trimming removed 6 bases from V and 4 bases from J, with 16 bases in between. This CDR3 region has 15 residues. Germline loops: CDR1 MNHNS, CDR2 SASEGT. This CDR3 is CASSEGRLWKNIQYF. The CDR3 nucleotides are TGTGCCAGCAGCGAGGGGCGCCTTTGGAAAAACATTCAGTACTTC.

Turning to this clonotype: It may be a read error: a sequence one base away is much more abundant. V gene TRBV10-3 combines with J gene TRBJ2-3; D tentatively reads TRBD1 or TRBD2 (5 bases each). The length of the CDR3 is 15 residues. Trimming cost V 3 bases and J 4 bases, with 14 bases left between them. Germline CDR1 and CDR2: ENHRY and SYGVKD. DNA for the CDR3: TGTGCCATCAGTGATCCAACTCGGGGCGCAGATACGCAGTATTTT. Its translation is CAISDPTRGADTQYF.

The table lists this clonotype with a few counts. This chain uses TRBV5-1 with TRBJ2-5; D is perhaps TRBD2 (5 bases). Deletions cut 3 bases from V and 4 bases from J, with 16 bases between. The germline V gene encodes CDR1 SGHRS and CDR2 YFSETQ. The CDR3 sequence is 15 residues long. This CDR3 is CASSSTVPRGETQYF. CDR3 bases: TGCGCCAGCAGCTCCACGGTCCCCCGGGGAGAGACCCAGTACTTC. Based on the CDR3 plus reference TRBV5-1 and TRBJ2-5, the full variable domain is KAGVTQTPRYLIKTRGQQVTLSCSPISGHRSVSWYQQTPGQGLQFLFEYFSETQRNKGNFPGRFSGRQFSNSRSEMNVSTLELGDSALYLCASSSTVPRGETQYFGPGTRLLVL.

This clonotype appeared a few times. Sequence at one end of the junction differs from germline and may be a read error. The V and J genes are TRBV7-9 and TRBJ2-1; 13 positions match TRBD2. Germline CDR1 is SEHNR and CDR2 is FQNEAQ (reference sequence). The CDR3 covers 15 residues. The CDR3 DNA is TGTGCCGGCAGGTCCGGGACTAGCGGGACGGACGAGCAGTTCTTC. Translating gives CAGRSGTSGTDEQFF.

As to this clonotype: Since a much larger clone is just one base distant, this may be a read error. This sequence joins TRBV12-3 or TRBV12-4 and TRBJ2-1; 10 bases agree with TRBD2. The CDR3 spans 17 residues. The CDR3 DNA reads as TGTGCCAGCAGTTTCCGACTGACTAGCGGGCCTTACAATGGGCAGTTCTTC. Translation: CASSFRLTSGPYNGQFF.

This clonotype was seen a handful of times. V and J are TRBV27 and TRBJ1-5; 8 bases fit TRBD1. Germline CDR1 MNHEY, CDR2 SMNVEV (reference sequence). V shed 2 bases, J shed 0 bases, and the junction held 3 bases outside the gene matches. CDR3 length: 16 residues. For the CDR3, the DNA is TGTGCCAGCAGTTTAGTTGGACAGGGTAGCAATCAGCCCCAGCATTTT. It encodes CASSLVGQGSNQPQHF.

The chain uses TRBV30 and TRBJ2-2; D perhaps matches TRBD2 (5 bases). Between the trimmed V and J ends, which lost 0 bases and 6 bases, there was a span of 20 bases. This CDR3 region has 17 residues. Germline CDR1 reads GTSNPN; CDR2 reads SVGIG (reference sequence). The CDR3 DNA reads TGTGCCTGGAGTGTAAGGTGGGCAGCGGTAGGACCCGGGGAGCTGTTTTTT. Protein product: CAWSVRWAAVGPGELFF. The full variable domain, its missing parts supplied by reference TRBV30 and TRBJ2-2, is SQTIHQWPATLVQPVGSPLSLECTVEGTSNPNLYWYRQAAGRGLQLLFYSVGIGQISSEVPQNLSASRPQDRQFILSSKKLLLSDSGFYLCAWSVRWAAVGPGELFFGEGSRLTVL.

This clonotype was counted many times. This chain connects TRBV20-1 to TRBJ2-7, with 7 bases that match TRBD2. Germline-derived CDR1 and CDR2 are DFQATT and SNEGSKA (reference sequence). The V gene end was trimmed by 0 bases and the J gene end by 6 bases; junction bases not matched to a gene: 14. The CDR3 has 16 residues. CDR3 loop: CSARDRGDATSVEQYF. The CDR3 DNA sequence: TGCAGTGCTAGAGATCGGGGGGACGCCACGTCCGTCGAGCAGTACTTC.

In its sample, this clonotype was seen a few times. The J gene is TRBJ2-5, the V gene TRBV5-1; 15 bases fit TRBD2. J was trimmed by 5 bases and V by 3 bases; bases with no gene match: 11. The CDR3 runs 18 residues. CDR1 and CDR2 from the germline V gene are SGHRS and YFSETQ. The CDR3 DNA follows: TGCGCCAGCAGCTGGGGACTAGCGGGAGGCGGAGGAGTGGAGACCCAGTACTTC. Amino acid sequence: CASSWGLAGGGGVETQYF.

As for this clonotype: A read error is possible here, since a much larger clone lies one base away. The chain recombines TRBV10-3 with TRBJ2-5, with D unresolved. The V gene's germline CDR1 is ENHRY and CDR2 SYGVKD. This CDR3 contains 13 residues. The CDR3 DNA follows: TGTGCCACCAGTCCCGAGGAGAAAGAGACCCAGTACTTC. This codes for CATSPEEKETQYF.

In this sample, this clonotype turned up a few times. The rearrangement links TRBV11-1 to TRBJ2-1, with D perhaps matching TRBD2 (6 bases). V was clipped by 5 bases and J by 4 bases, with 15 bases between them. This CDR3 contains 15 residues. The germline V gene encodes CDR1 SGHAT and CDR2 FQDESV (reference sequence). In nucleotides, the CDR3 is TGTGCCAGCAGCCCGCCCCCGGGGGATTACAATGAGCAGTTCTTC. It is translated as CASSPPPGDYNEQFF.

This clonotype showed up just a few times. The chain couples TRBV19 to TRBJ1-1, with D uncertain. Trimming shortened V by 7 bases and J by 1 base, and 16 bases separated the two germline ends. Germline V gives CDR1 LNHDA, CDR2 SQIVND (reference sequence). The CDR3 is 15 residues long. This chain's CDR3 is CASTMNRVENTEAFF. CDR3 nucleotide sequence: TGTGCCAGTACGATGAATAGGGTGGAGAACACTGAAGCTTTCTTT.

The V gene is TRBV18, the J gene TRBJ2-1, with 14 bases fitting TRBD2. Germline V gene data show CDR1 as KGHSH and CDR2 as LQKENI. The CDR3 is 19 residues long. V dropped 4 bases and J dropped 0; count of bases not matched to a gene: 8. The CDR3 nucleotides are TGTGCCAGCTCACAAGGGGGGACTAGCGGGAGAACCTCCTACAATGAGCAGTTCTTC. Residues: CASSQGGTSGRTSYNEQFF.

This clonotype was counted at least ten times. This rearrangement joins TRBV11-2 to TRBJ2-1; 9 positions agree with TRBD1. CDR3 size: 15 residues. Trimming took 5 bases from V and 8 from J; bases not matched to a gene: 10. The germline V gene encodes CDR1 SGHAT and CDR2 FQNNGV. The chain's CDR3 is CASSPPGQGIDEQFF. In nucleotides, the CDR3 is TGTGCCAGCAGCCCACCGGGACAGGGTATCGATGAGCAGTTCTTC. The full variable domain, in which reference TRBV11-2 and TRBJ2-1 provide the parts outside the CDR3, is EAGVAQSPRYKIIEKRQSVAFWCNPISGHATLYWYQQILGQGPKLLIQFQNNGVVDDSQLPKDRFSAERLKGVDSTLKIQPAKLEDSAVYLCASSPPGQGIDEQFFGPGTRLTVL.

Points on this clonotype: A read error is possible here, since a much larger clone lies one base away. CDR3 nucleotides: TGTGCCAGCGATCAAGAGACCCAGTACTTC. Protein product: CASDQETQYF. The rearrangement links TRBV2 to TRBJ2-5, with unresolved D. Germline V lookup: CDR1 SNHLY, CDR2 FYNNEI. V was clipped by 8 bases and J by 2 bases, with 3 bases between them. The CDR3 spans 10 residues.

This clonotype was detected ten times or more. The junction and the germline gene differ at one end; a read error may be behind it. The chain employs TRBV12-3 or TRBV12-4 and TRBJ1-3, with 9 bases that match TRBD1. The CDR3 totals 13 residues. The CDR3 loop is CASSGGQGSTIYF. The CDR3, as DNA: TGTGCCAGCAGTGGGGGACAGGGAAGCACCATATATTTT.

This chain connects TRBV19 to TRBJ1-2, with 8 positions matching TRBD1. J lost 4 bases, V lost 6 bases, and 4 bases had no gene match. The germline CDR1 and CDR2 sequences are LNHDA and SQIVND (reference sequence). The CDR3 has 13 amino acids. The CDR3 loop is CASRSRGLYGYTF. The CDR3 DNA is TGTGCCAGTAGATCCAGGGGGCTCTATGGCTACACCTTC. The complete variable domain, with remaining parts taken from reference TRBV19 and TRBJ1-2, reads DGGITQSPKYLFRKEGQNVTLSCEQNLNHDAMYWYRQDPGQGLRLIYYSQIVNDFQKGDIAEGYSVSREKKESFPLTVTSAQKNPTAFYLCASRSRGLYGYTFGSGTRLTVV.